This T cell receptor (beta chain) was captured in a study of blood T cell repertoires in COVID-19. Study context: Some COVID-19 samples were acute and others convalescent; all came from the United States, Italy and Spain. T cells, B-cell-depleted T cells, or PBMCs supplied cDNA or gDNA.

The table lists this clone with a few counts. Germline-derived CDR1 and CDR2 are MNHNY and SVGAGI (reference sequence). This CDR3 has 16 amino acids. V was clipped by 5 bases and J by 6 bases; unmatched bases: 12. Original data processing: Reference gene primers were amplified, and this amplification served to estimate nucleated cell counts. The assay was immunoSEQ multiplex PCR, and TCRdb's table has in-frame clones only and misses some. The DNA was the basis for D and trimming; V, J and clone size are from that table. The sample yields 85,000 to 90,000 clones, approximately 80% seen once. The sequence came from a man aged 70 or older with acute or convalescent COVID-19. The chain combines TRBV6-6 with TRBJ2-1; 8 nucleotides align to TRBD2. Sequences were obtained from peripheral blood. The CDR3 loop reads CASSLPGLEVGNEQFF. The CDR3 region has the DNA TGTGCCAGCAGTCTCCCGGGACTAGAAGTGGGCAATGAGCAGTTCTTC.